This T cell receptor (beta chain) came from a study of patients and donors after allogeneic stem cell transplantation. This clonotype was recorded only once. The CDR3 extends over 12 amino acids. In germline, CDR1 is MDHEN, CDR2 SYDVKM. V lost 5 bases and J 15 bases, leaving 16 bases between the germline ends. TCRdb passed the RT-PCR reads through MiXCR, listing each CDR3 protein once. Of about 160,000 distinct CDR3 sequences in the sample, about 40% were seen once. Sequencing used blood, either unsorted or a sorted T cell fraction (not recorded which). The clonotype comes from a human donor who was either an allogeneic HSCT recipient or a stem cell or donor lymphocyte infusion donor (not recorded which). It is not recorded whose cells these are; they may come from a transplant donor. The V gene is TRBV28, the J gene TRBJ1-4, with D possibly matching TRBD1 (5 bases). CDR3 sequence reads: CASSPPRDLMFF. The CDR3 DNA is TGTGCCAGCAGTCCGCCCCGGGACCTTATGTTTTTT.